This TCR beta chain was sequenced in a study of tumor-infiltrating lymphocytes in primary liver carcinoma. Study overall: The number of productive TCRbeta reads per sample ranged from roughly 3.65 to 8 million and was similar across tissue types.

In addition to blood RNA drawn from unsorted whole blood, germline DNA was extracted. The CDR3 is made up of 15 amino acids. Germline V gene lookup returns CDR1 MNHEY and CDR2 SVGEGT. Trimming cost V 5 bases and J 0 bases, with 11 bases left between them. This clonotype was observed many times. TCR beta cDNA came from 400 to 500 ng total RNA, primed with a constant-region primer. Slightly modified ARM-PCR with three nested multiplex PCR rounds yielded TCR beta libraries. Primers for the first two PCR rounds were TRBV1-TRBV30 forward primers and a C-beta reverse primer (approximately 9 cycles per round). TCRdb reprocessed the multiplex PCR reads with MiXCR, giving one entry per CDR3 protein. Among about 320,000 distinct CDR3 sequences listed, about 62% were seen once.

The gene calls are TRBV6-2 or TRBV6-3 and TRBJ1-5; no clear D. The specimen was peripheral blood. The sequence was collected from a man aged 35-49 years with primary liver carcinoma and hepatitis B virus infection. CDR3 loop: CASSPKENSNQPQHF. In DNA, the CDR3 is TGTGCCAGCAGTCCTAAAGAGAATAGCAATCAGCCCCAGCATTTT.